These 8 T cell receptor beta chains were all obtained from the same sample, sequenced in a study of PD-1 blockade in classical Hodgkin lymphoma. Documented time point: cycle 4 day 1 (C4D1), after less than 7 weeks of nivolumab. In every patient, relapse followed autologous stem cell transplantation, while exposure to brentuximab vedotin differed. Clones were sequenced by immunoSEQ multiplex PCR, and TCRdb holds only the in-frame ones, with some missing. The table shows about 28,000 clones, with around three quarters occurring only once. Specimen: peripheral blood mononuclear cells (PBMCs), collected before the fourth cycle of nivolumab. These receptors were obtained from a human donor with classical Hodgkin lymphoma.

V usage is TRBV6-5 and J usage is TRBJ2-1; D perhaps matches TRBD1 (6 bases). The CDR3 is made up of 15 amino acids. Per the germline V gene, CDR1 is MNHEY and CDR2 is SVGAGI. V was pared by 6 bases and J by 9 bases, with 21 bases between. As DNA, the CDR3 is TGTGCCAGCAGCCGAGGGACATCAGGTGACGCTGAGCAGTTCTTC. This encodes CASSRGTSGDAEQFF.

The genes are TRBV6-6 and TRBJ2-7; the D is unclear. Germline V lookup: CDR1 MNHNY, CDR2 SVGAGI (reference sequence). The CDR3 sequence is 14 residues long. Trimming stripped 2 bases from V and 5 bases from J, with 13 bases between. The CDR3 spells CASSYESSYDEQYF. In nucleotides, the CDR3 is TGTGCCAGCAGTTACGAGTCTAGTTATGACGAGCAGTACTTC.

This clone has a handful of counts. The V call is TRBV19, the J call TRBJ1-2, with 8 bases identical to TRBD1. V trimming: 5 bases; J trimming: 3 bases; junction bases outside the gene matches: 8. Germline CDR1 is LNHDA and CDR2 is SQIVND (reference sequence). The CDR3 runs 15 residues. The CDR3 DNA is TGTGCCAGTAGTCCCCAGGACAGGGACCACTATGGCTACACCTTC. Translated: CASSPQDRDHYGYTF.

Here the CDR3 reads CASSPLGETQYF. Written as DNA, the CDR3 is TGTGCCAGCAGTCCTCTCGGAGAGACCCAGTACTTC. The V call is TRBV27, the J call TRBJ2-5; D not certain. The CDR3 has 12 residues. Germline values: CDR1 MNHEY, CDR2 SMNVEV (reference sequence). Between the trimmed V and J ends, which lost 5 bases and 4 bases, there was a span of 8 bases.

This clone was detected only once. J is TRBJ2-3 and V is TRBV28; 7 nucleotides match TRBD1. This CDR3 contains 17 residues. CDR1 is MDHEN, CDR2 SYDVKM, per germline. The ends lost 1 base at V and 3 bases at J; junction bases unmatched: 10. DNA for the CDR3: TGTGCCAGCAGTTTATTGGGGGCGGACAGGCTTACAGATACGCAGTATTTT. Encoded protein: CASSLLGADRLTDTQYF. Together with reference TRBV28 and TRBJ2-3, the CDR3 gives the full variable domain: DVKVTQSSRYLVKRTGEKVFLECVQDMDHENMFWYRQDPGLGLRLIYFSYDVKMKEKGDIPEGYSVSREKKERFSLILESASTNQTSMYLCASSLLGADRLTDTQYFGPGTRLTVL.

In its sample, this clone is medium-sized. The chain recombines TRBV6-4 with TRBJ1-2; 7 bases agree with TRBD1. CDR3 size: 13 residues. In germline, CDR1 is MRHNA, CDR2 SNTAGT. V was clipped by 5 bases and J by 7 bases; unmatched bases: 7. The CDR3 here is CASSTGDAGGYTF. CDR3 DNA sequence: TGTGCCAGCAGTACAGGGGACGCAGGTGGCTACACCTTC.

CDR3 nucleotide sequence: TGTGCCAGGAGGGACAGGGGAGAGACCCAGTACTTC. It translates to CARRDRGETQYF. The chain joins TRBV2 to TRBJ2-5; TRBD1 matches at 10 bases. The CDR3 has 12 residues. Trimming cost V 9 bases and J 4 bases; bases outside gene matches: 2. Germline CDR1 and CDR2: SNHLY and FYNNEI.

This chain connects TRBV5-1 to TRBJ1-1; no clear D gene. This CDR3 contains 14 residues. Trimming removed 4 bases at V and 0 bases at J, with 10 bases between. Germline V gives CDR1 SGHRS, CDR2 YFSETQ. The DNA of the CDR3 is TGCGCCAGCAGCAGCGACGGAATGAACACTGAAGCTTTCTTT. This gives the protein CASSSDGMNTEAFF.